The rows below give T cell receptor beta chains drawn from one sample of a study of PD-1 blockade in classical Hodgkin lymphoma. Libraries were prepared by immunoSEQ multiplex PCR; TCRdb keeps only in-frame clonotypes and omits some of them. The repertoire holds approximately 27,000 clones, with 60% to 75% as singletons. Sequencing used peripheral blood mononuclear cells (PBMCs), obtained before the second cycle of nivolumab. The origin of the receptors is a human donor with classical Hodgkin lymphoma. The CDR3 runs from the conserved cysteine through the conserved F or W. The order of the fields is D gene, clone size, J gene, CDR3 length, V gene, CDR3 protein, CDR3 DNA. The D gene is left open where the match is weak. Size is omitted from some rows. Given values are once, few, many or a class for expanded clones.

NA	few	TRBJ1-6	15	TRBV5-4	CASSLRGTYNSPLHF	TGTGCCAGCAGCCTTCGGGGGACCTATAATTCACCCCTCCACTTT
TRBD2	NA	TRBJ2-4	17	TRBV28	CASSHLAGKAGANIQYF	TGTGCCAGCAGCCATCTAGCGGGAAAGGCCGGAGCTAACATTCAGTACTTC
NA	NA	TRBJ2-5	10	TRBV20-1	CSAAAETQYF	TGCAGTGCAGCCGCCGAGACCCAGTACTTC
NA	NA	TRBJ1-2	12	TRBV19	CASSWNSYGYTF	TGTGCCAGTAGTTGGAACAGCTATGGCTACACCTTC
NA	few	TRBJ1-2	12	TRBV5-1	CASSLGPGGYTF	TGCGCCAGCAGCTTAGGGCCGGGGGGCTACACCTTC
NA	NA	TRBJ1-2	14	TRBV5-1	CASSLELGDHGYTF	TGCGCCAGCAGTCTGGAATTAGGGGATCATGGCTACACCTTC
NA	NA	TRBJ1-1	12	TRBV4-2	CASSPLTGGAFF	TGTGCCAGCAGCCCCCTGACAGGTGGGGCTTTCTTT
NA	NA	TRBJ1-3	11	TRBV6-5	CATLMGNTIYF	TGTGCCACCCTAATGGGAAACACCATATATTTT
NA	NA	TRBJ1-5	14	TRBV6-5	CASRPPGDNQPQHF	TGTGCCAGCAGACCACCAGGGGACAATCAGCCCCAGCATTTT
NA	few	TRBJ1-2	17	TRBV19	CASSIGRRPEQNYGYTF	TGTGCCAGTAGTATAGGTCGACGGCCAGAACAAAACTATGGCTACACCTTC
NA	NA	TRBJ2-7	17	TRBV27	CASSLSGLEDRSYEQYF	TGTGCCAGCAGTTTATCCGGGCTAGAGGACCGGTCCTACGAGCAGTACTTC
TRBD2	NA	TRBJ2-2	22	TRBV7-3	CASSPNPGLAGDGIRNTGELFF	TGTGCCAGCAGCCCGAATCCGGGACTAGCGGGTGATGGTATAAGGAACACCGGGGAGCTGTTTTTT
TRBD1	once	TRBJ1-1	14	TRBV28	CASSSTGVGTEAFF	TGTGCCAGCAGCTCCACAGGGGTGGGCACTGAAGCTTTCTTT
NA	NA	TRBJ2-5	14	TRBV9	CASSVGGEWETQYF	TGTGCCAGCAGCGTCGGGGGCGAGTGGGAGACCCAGTACTTC
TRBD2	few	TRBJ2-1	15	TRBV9	CASSVVSGGVDEQFF	TGTGCCAGCAGCGTAGTTAGCGGGGGGGTAGATGAGCAGTTCTTC
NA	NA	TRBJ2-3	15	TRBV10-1	CASSENRGGTDTQYF	TGCGCCAGCAGTGAGAACAGGGGAGGAACAGATACGCAGTATTTT
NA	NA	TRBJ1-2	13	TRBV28	CASSLWPGDGYTF	TGTGCCAGCAGCCTATGGCCCGGAGATGGCTACACCTTC
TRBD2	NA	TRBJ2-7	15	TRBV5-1	CASRRNSGRGDEQYF	TGCGCCAGCAGGAGGAATAGCGGGAGAGGAGACGAGCAGTACTTC
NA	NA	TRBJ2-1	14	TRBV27	CASSLIESYNEQFF	TGTGCCAGCAGTTTAATAGAATCCTACAATGAGCAGTTCTTC
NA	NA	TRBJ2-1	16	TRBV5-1	CASSPNTLSSYNEQFF	TGCGCCAGCAGCCCTAATACCCTGAGCTCCTACAATGAGCAGTTCTTC
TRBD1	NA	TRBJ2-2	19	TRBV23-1	CASSHLNLGTGKNTGELFF	TGCGCCAGCAGTCATCTGAACTTGGGGACAGGGAAGAACACCGGGGAGCTGTTTTTT
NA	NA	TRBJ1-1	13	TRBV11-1	CASSLVGGTEAFF	TGTGCCAGCAGCTTAGTGGGGGGCACTGAAGCTTTCTTT
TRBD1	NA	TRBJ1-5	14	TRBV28	CASNLSGGNQPQHF	TGTGCCAGCAATTTGTCAGGGGGGAATCAGCCCCAGCATTTT
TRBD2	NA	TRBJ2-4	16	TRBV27	CASSLSRLAGGNIQYF	TGTGCCAGCAGTTTATCGAGACTAGCGGGGGGAAACATTCAGTACTTC
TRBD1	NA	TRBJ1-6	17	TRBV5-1	CASSLIYRQGDNSPLHF	TGCGCCAGCAGCTTAATCTACAGACAGGGGGATAATTCACCCCTCCACTTT